This T cell receptor beta chain stems from a study of T cells in Graves' hyperthyroidism and ophthalmopathy. Germline CDR1 is SGDLS and CDR2 is YYNGEE. The CDR3 is 14 amino acids. Trimming at V came to 0 bases and at J to 4 bases, leaving 2 bases not matched to a gene. To note about this clonotype: Antigen unknown.

The CDR3 regions of TCR beta were amplified from RNA transcripts. RT-PCR in the first round (using the HTBI primer set) targeted the TCR CDR3. From the multiplex PCR reads, TCRdb called clonotypes with MiXCR, one entry per CDR3 protein. The table lists 300,000 or so distinct CDR3 sequences, around a sixth of them singletons. Regarding the study as a whole: The model's output predicted ophthalmopathy at a median of 6.5 months prior to onset.

This clonotype originated in a woman in her 50s with Graves' hyperthyroidism. The sample comprised blood. The chain combines TRBV9 with TRBJ2-3; 7 positions match TRBD2. Written as DNA, the CDR3 is TGTGCCAGCAGCGTAGGACTAGCTGCAGATACGCAGTATTTT. This encodes CASSVGLAADTQYF.